The 19 T cell receptor beta chains in this list originate from one sample, sequenced in a study of blood T cell repertoires in COVID-19. Sequencing was performed with immunoSEQ multiplex PCR; in TCRdb, only in-frame clones are kept and a portion is missing. The sample contains about 160,000 clones, approximately 84% of which appear only once. The sequencing input was peripheral blood. The receptors here all came from a woman aged 80 or older with acute or convalescent COVID-19.

The chain combines TRBV4-3 with TRBJ2-1; 7 bases align to TRBD2. The CDR3 consists of 13 residues. V shed 1 base, J shed 10 bases, and the junction held 4 bases outside the gene matches. The germline CDR1 and CDR2 sequences are LGHNA and YSLEER. CDR3 DNA sequence: TGCGCCAGCAGCCAAGCGGGAGGCTTCGAGCAGTTCTTC. Its translation: CASSQAGGFEQFF.

CDR3 sequence reads: CSVFRDTNEKLFF. In DNA form, the CDR3 reads TGCAGCGTTTTCCGGGACACGAATGAAAAACTGTTTTTT. The gene calls are TRBV29-1 and TRBJ1-4, with D possibly TRBD1 on 6 matching bases. The CDR3 is made up of 13 amino acids. Germline V gives CDR1 SQVTM, CDR2 ANQGSEA. Trimming took 5 bases from V and 5 from J, leaving 12 bases between them.

The V and J genes are TRBV2 and TRBJ1-2, with D possibly matching TRBD1 (6 bases). The CDR3 has 15 amino acids. Trimming removed 7 bases at V and 7 bases at J, with 22 bases between. Germline V gene lookup returns CDR1 SNHLY and CDR2 FYNNEI. In DNA, the CDR3 is TGTGCCAGCACCCTAGGAGGGGGGGCACCCAGTGGCTACACCTTC. Amino acid sequence: CASTLGGGAPSGYTF.

This chain's CDR3 is CASRRTSTGAQPQHF. DNA for the CDR3: TGTGCCAGCAGACGTACTTCGACAGGGGCTCAGCCCCAGCATTTT. V and J are TRBV6-5 and TRBJ1-5; 8 bases align to TRBD1. V was pared by 6 bases and J by 6 bases, with 10 bases of the junction left unmatched. The V gene's germline CDR1 is MNHEY and CDR2 SVGAGI. The CDR3 loop spans 15 amino acids.

The chain uses TRBV30 and TRBJ1-6; D is uncertain. Germline V gene lookup returns CDR1 GTSNPN and CDR2 SVGIG (reference sequence). The CDR3 is 14 amino acids. The V end was cut by 7 bases, the J end by 9 bases, with 19 bases between. DNA for the CDR3: TGTGCCTTAAAGTCCGGGTCTCCTACTTCACCCCTCCACTTT. Amino acids: CALKSGSPTSPLHF.

CDR3 in amino acids: CASSRGTATYNEQFF. DNA for the CDR3: TGTGCCAGCAGCCGCGGGACAGCAACCTACAATGAGCAGTTCTTC. The chain is built from TRBV7-9 and TRBJ2-1; a possible D gene is TRBD1 (7 bases). The CDR3 totals 15 residues. CDR1 SEHNR and CDR2 FQNEAQ come from the germline V gene (reference sequence). Deletions cut 5 bases from V and 2 bases from J, with 13 bases between.

The chain couples TRBV20-1 to TRBJ2-7, with D unclear. This CDR3 comprises 11 residues. The V gene lost 3 bases and the J gene lost 3 bases, with 6 bases spanning the gap. The germline gives CDR1 DFQATT, CDR2 SNEGSKA (reference sequence). For the CDR3, the DNA is TGCAGTGCTAGCACAGTCTACGAGCAGTACTTC. It translates to CSASTVYEQYF.

CDR3: CASSQVGTINYGYTF. The CDR3 DNA follows: TGCGCCAGCAGCCAAGTGGGCACGATAAACTATGGCTACACCTTC. The chain carries TRBV4-1 and TRBJ1-2; D call uncertain. Germline V gene lookup returns CDR1 MGHRA and CDR2 YSYEKL. V was trimmed by 1 base and J by 2 bases, leaving 11 bases between them. The CDR3 contains 15 residues.

This sequence joins TRBV11-3 and TRBJ2-1; TRBD2 matches 10 bases. CDR3 size: 15 residues. Germline assignment: CDR1 SGHNT and CDR2 YENEEA. V was pared by 5 bases and J by 4 bases, with 5 bases of the junction left unmatched. The CDR3 nucleotides read TGTGCCAGCAGCCCGGGACTAGCGCAATACAATGAGCAGTTCTTC. As protein: CASSPGLAQYNEQFF. The full variable domain, completed using reference TRBV11-3 and TRBJ2-1, is EAGVVQSPRYKIIEKKQPVAFWCNPISGHNTLYWYLQNLGQGPELLIRYENEEAVDDSQLPKDRFSAERLKGVDSTLKIQPAELGDSAVYLCASSPGLAQYNEQFFGPGTRLTVL.

The chain carries TRBV5-6 and TRBJ1-1; D perhaps matches TRBD1 (5 bases). The V gene's germline CDR1 is SGHDT and CDR2 YYEEEE. V was shortened by 0 bases and J by 0 bases, with 15 bases between the two germline ends. This CDR3 spans 17 amino acids. The CDR3 nucleotides read TGTGCCAGCAGCTTGGCCGCAGGGAACACCATGAACACTGAAGCTTTCTTT. This encodes CASSLAAGNTMNTEAFF.

Only one count was recorded for this clone. The rearrangement uses TRBV20-1 and TRBJ2-7, with TRBD2 identical over 7 bases. Germline V lookup: CDR1 DFQATT, CDR2 SNEGSKA (reference sequence). Trimming removed 3 bases from V and 0 bases from J; junction bases left unmatched: 11. There are 16 residues in the CDR3. The CDR3 spells CSASSPSSGRSYEQYF. The CDR3 DNA reads as TGCAGTGCTAGTAGCCCCAGTAGCGGGCGCTCCTACGAGCAGTACTTC.

This clone appeared a single time. The rearrangement links TRBV6-6 to TRBJ1-2, with D possibly matching TRBD1 (5 bases). The CDR3 is 16 residues long. Germline loops: CDR1 MNHNY, CDR2 SVGAGI (reference sequence). The ends were cut back, 6 bases at V and 5 bases at J, with 22 bases in the middle. CDR3 residues: CASSLNTGDGGYGYTF. CDR3 nucleotides: TGTGCCAGCAGCTTAAACACGGGGGACGGCGGATATGGCTACACCTTC.

This clone was detected many times. The chain uses TRBV6-5 and TRBJ2-1, with TRBD2 as a possible D gene (5 bases). The CDR3 totals 11 residues. CDR1 is MNHEY, CDR2 SVGAGI, per germline. V was shortened by 8 bases and J by 5 bases, with 7 bases between the two germline ends. The CDR3 DNA follows: TGTGCCAGCGGAGGTAACAATGAGCAGTTCTTC. Amino acid sequence: CASGGNNEQFF.

This clone showed up just a few times. The CDR3 region has the DNA TGCGCCAGCAGCTTTAGCGGGAGGACAGATACGCAGTATTTT. It is translated as CASSFSGRTDTQYF. The V gene is TRBV5-1, the J gene TRBJ2-3; the match to TRBD2 covers 10 bases. The CDR3 extends over 14 amino acids. Germline V gives CDR1 SGHRS, CDR2 YFSETQ. The V gene end was trimmed by 2 bases and the J gene end by 3 bases; junction bases not matched to a gene: 0.

V usage is TRBV2 and J usage is TRBJ1-5; the D gene is possibly TRBD1 (5 bases). Germline V gene data show CDR1 as SNHLY and CDR2 as FYNNEI. V lost 7 bases, J lost 8 bases, and 15 bases lay in between. The CDR3 length is 13 residues. The CDR3 region is CASTVQGAKPQHF. The DNA of the CDR3 is TGTGCCAGCACTGTTCAAGGGGCTAAGCCCCAGCATTTT.

The rearrangement joins TRBV11-3 to TRBJ2-1; tentatively, D is TRBD1 (6 bases). V was clipped by 6 bases and J by 3 bases, with 12 bases between them. Germline V gives CDR1 SGHNT, CDR2 YENEEA. CDR3 length: 14 residues. The CDR3: CASRTGTSYNEQFF. The CDR3 DNA sequence: TGTGCCAGCAGGACCGGGACAAGCTACAATGAGCAGTTCTTC.

The rearrangement joins TRBV6-2 or TRBV6-3 to TRBJ1-4; D is ambiguous. The CDR3 extends over 14 amino acids. Trimming left V 6 bases short and J 7 bases short, with 15 bases between. Germline lookup yields CDR1 MNHEY and CDR2 SVGEGT. This CDR3 is CASSPRPASEKLFF. CDR3 sequence (DNA): TGTGCCAGCAGCCCCAGGCCCGCCAGTGAAAAACTGTTTTTT.

CDR3 DNA: TGTGCCAGCACTTTACGACAGGGGAACACTGAAGCTTTCTTT. Translation gives CASTLRQGNTEAFF. The V call is TRBV6-5, the J call TRBJ1-1, with 7 bases lining up with TRBD1. CDR1 and CDR2 from the germline V gene are MNHEY and SVGAGI. The CDR3 consists of 14 residues. V was pared by 7 bases and J by 1 base, with 6 bases of the junction left unmatched.

The chain uses TRBV30 and TRBJ2-2, with 9 bases lining up with TRBD2. The J segment lost 5 bases and the V segment lost 4 bases, leaving 8 bases of the junction unmatched. This CDR3 is 15 amino acids long. CDR1 GTSNPN and CDR2 SVGIG come from the germline V gene (reference sequence). The CDR3 bases are TGTGCCTGGACCAGCTGGGCGGGAGGGACCGGGGAGCTGTTTTTT. Protein product: CAWTSWAGGTGELFF.